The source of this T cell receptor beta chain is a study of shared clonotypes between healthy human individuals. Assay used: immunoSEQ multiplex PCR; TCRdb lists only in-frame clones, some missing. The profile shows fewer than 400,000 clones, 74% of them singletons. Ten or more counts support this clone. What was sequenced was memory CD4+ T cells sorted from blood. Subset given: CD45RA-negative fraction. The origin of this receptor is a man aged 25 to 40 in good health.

The CDR3 bases are TGCAGTGCTAGCAACTCCTATGAGCAGTTCTTC. Its translation: CSASNSYEQFF. This chain joins TRBV20-1 and TRBJ2-1; no clear D. Deletions cut 3 bases from V and 8 bases from J, with 8 bases between. CDR3 length equals 11 residues. Germline lookup yields CDR1 DFQATT and CDR2 SNEGSKA (reference sequence).